The 2 T cell receptor beta chains listed next were all sequenced from one sample in a study of beta chain features in type 1 diabetes. As every portion of the isolated RNA was reverse transcribed, the sequencing read expressed TCRB transcripts. Data came from immunoSEQ multiplex PCR; TCRdb stores just in-frame clones and leaves some out. The data contain around 500,000 clones, about an eighth of them singletons. Sequenced input: naive CD4+ T cells from blood. Every receptor here comes from a woman aged 18-29 years in good health.

This clone was detected only a few times. This rearrangement joins TRBV28 to TRBJ2-1; TRBD2 matches 9 bases. Germline CDR1 reads MDHEN; CDR2 reads SYDVKM. The CDR3 has 16 residues. The junction had 12 bases not matched to a gene; V was cut back by 3 bases and J by 9 bases. CDR3 amino acids: CASSFRWASGKGEQFF. CDR3 nucleotides: TGTGCCAGCAGTTTTCGGTGGGCTAGCGGGAAGGGTGAGCAGTTCTTC. Drawing the rest from reference TRBV28 and TRBJ2-1, the complete variable domain is DVKVTQSSRYLVKRTGEKVFLECVQDMDHENMFWYRQDPGLGLRLIYFSYDVKMKEKGDIPEGYSVSREKKERFSLILESASTNQTSMYLCASSFRWASGKGEQFFGPGTRLTVL.

This clone was found a few times. J is TRBJ2-2 and V is TRBV7-3; tentative D call: TRBD2 (6 bases). The CDR3 runs 15 residues. Trimming pared 1 base from V and 6 bases from J, leaving 12 bases between. Germline CDR1 reads SGHTA; CDR2 reads FQGTGA. CDR3 nucleotides: TGTGCCAGCAGCTTAAGTGGCGGGGACGCCGGGGAGCTGTTTTTT. Its translation is CASSLSGGDAGELFF. Full variable domain (outside the CDR3, taken from reference TRBV7-3 and TRBJ2-2): GAGVSQTPSNKVTEKGKYVELRCDPISGHTALYWYRQSLGQGPEFLIYFQGTGAADDSGLPNDRFFAVRPEGSVSTLKIQRTERGDSAVYLCASSLSGGDAGELFFGEGSRLTVL.